Below are 20 T cell receptor beta chains sequenced from a single sample in a study of identical twins. TCRdb processed the 5' RACE reads anew with MiXCR; each CDR3 protein has one entry. The sample has more than 1.5 million distinct CDR3 sequences; more than 30% are singletons. The sample comprised cord blood. These receptor sequences come from a newborn girl in good health.

The chain combines TRBV10-3 with TRBJ2-1; TRBD1 aligns across 10 bases. The CDR3 runs to 11 residues. The germline V gene has CDR1 ENHRY and CDR2 SYGVKD. Trimming took 10 bases from V and 10 from J; bases not matched to a gene: 4. CDR3 loop: CATGTGDEQFF. CDR3 DNA: TGTGCCACCGGGACAGGGGACGAGCAGTTCTTC.

This clonotype was found many times. This rearrangement joins TRBV4-2 to TRBJ2-6, with D maybe TRBD2 (5 bases). CDR1 and CDR2 from the germline V gene are LGHNA and YNFKEQ. CDR3 length: 14 residues. V dropped 0 bases and J dropped 11 bases, with 11 bases sitting between them. This CDR3 reads CASSQDDGEYVLTF. The CDR3 DNA follows: TGTGCCAGCAGCCAAGATGACGGGGAGTACGTCCTGACTTTC.

Only a few counts were recorded for this clonotype. The rearrangement joins TRBV7-2 to TRBJ1-1, with D uncertain. The CDR3 runs 15 residues. Germline V gene data show CDR1 as SGHTA and CDR2 as FQGNSA. Trimming removed 0 bases from V and 0 bases from J, with 8 bases in between. CDR3 coding DNA: TGTGCCAGCAGCTTAGCGCTCACCATGAACACTGAAGCTTTCTTT. Translation: CASSLALTMNTEAFF.

This clonotype was counted only a few times. For the CDR3, the DNA is TGTGCCAGCAGCCAGAGAACAGGGGGCACTGAAGCTTTCTTT. Translation gives CASSQRTGGTEAFF. The chain has TRBV3-1 and TRBJ1-1, with TRBD1 matching 8 bases. The CDR3 length is 14 residues. The junction had 4 bases not matched to a gene; V was cut back by 3 bases and J by 4 bases. Germline CDR1 and CDR2: LGHDT and YNNKEL (reference sequence).

Remarks on this clonotype: The junction departs from germline at one end; a sequencing error may be responsible. The chain employs TRBV24-1 and TRBJ2-7; 12 bases match TRBD2. CDR1 and CDR2 from the germline V gene are KGHDR and SFDVKD. This CDR3 spans 15 amino acids. The CDR3 DNA reads TGTGCCGCCAGTGATCAGACTAGCGGGAGCTACGAGCAGTACTTC. It yields the protein CAASDQTSGSYEQYF.

This clonotype turned up a few times. The chain's CDR3 is CASTHGRGLARNEQFF. CDR3 DNA sequence: TGCGCCAGCACCCATGGCAGGGGGCTAGCGAGGAATGAGCAGTTCTTC. The chain carries TRBV5-1 and TRBJ2-1; the match to TRBD1 covers 8 bases. The CDR3 length is 16 residues. V gave up 6 bases and J gave up 7 bases; unmatched junction bases: 15. Germline V gene sequence: CDR1 SGHRS, CDR2 YFSETQ. Variable domain in full (rest from reference TRBV5-1 and TRBJ2-1): KAGVTQTPRYLIKTRGQQVTLSCSPISGHRSVSWYQQTPGQGLQFLFEYFSETQRNKGNFPGRFSGRQFSNSRSEMNVSTLELGDSALYLCASTHGRGLARNEQFFGPGTRLTVL.

This clonotype was detected a few times. The chain combines TRBV11-2 with TRBJ1-5, with D unresolved. Germline CDR1 reads SGHAT; CDR2 reads FQNNGV. V lost 1 base, J lost 0 bases, and 10 bases lay in between. The CDR3 covers 16 residues. CDR3 DNA: TGTGCCAGCAGCTTAGGGGCCAGACTTAGCAATCAGCCCCAGCATTTT. Translation gives CASSLGARLSNQPQHF.

This clonotype has a count of ten or more. V is TRBV11-2 and J is TRBJ1-4; D is undetermined. The CDR3 extends over 15 amino acids. Trimming left V 2 bases short and J 11 bases short, with 18 bases between. Germline V CDR1 and CDR2: SGHAT, FQNNGV. The CDR3: CASSLSWTPIRKLFF. CDR3 DNA: TGTGCCAGCAGCTTATCATGGACGCCGATACGGAAACTGTTTTTT.

This clonotype appeared a few times. The chain joins TRBV11-2 to TRBJ2-3, with no clear D. Trimming left V 4 bases short and J 0 bases short, with 11 bases between. The germline CDR1 and CDR2 sequences are SGHAT and FQNNGV. The CDR3 extends over 15 amino acids. CDR3 residues: CASSYRPSSTDTQYF. CDR3 DNA sequence: TGTGCCAGCAGCTACCGTCCTTCTAGCACAGATACGCAGTATTTT.

This clonotype was detected only a few times. The chain joins TRBV6-6 to TRBJ1-2; 8 nucleotides match TRBD1. Germline V gene data show CDR1 as MNHNY and CDR2 as SVGAGI (reference sequence). Trimming cost V 6 bases and J 1 base; bases outside gene matches: 10. The CDR3 has 16 amino acids. CDR3 DNA sequence: TGTGCCAGCAGCGGGACAGGCCAGGGCTTTAACTATGGCTACACCTTC. Amino acids: CASSGTGQGFNYGYTF.

A few counts support this clonotype. This sequence joins TRBV28 and TRBJ2-7; D gene uncertain. The V end was cut by 5 bases, the J end by 6 bases, with 11 bases between. Germline loops: CDR1 MDHEN, CDR2 SYDVKM. The CDR3 runs to 12 residues. CDR3 in amino acids: CASSMLPSEQYF. CDR3 nucleotides: TGTGCCAGCAGTATGCTCCCCTCCGAGCAGTACTTC.

The chain has TRBV7-2 and TRBJ2-5; D might be TRBD2 (5 bases). Trimming took 1 base from V and 11 from J, leaving 20 bases between them. Germline V gene sequence: CDR1 SGHTA, CDR2 FQGNSA. This CDR3 region has 15 residues. The DNA for the CDR3 is TGTGCCAGCAGCTTAGGACACCCTAGCTCCTACGCGCAGTACTTC. It is translated as CASSLGHPSSYAQYF.

This chain joins TRBV4-2 and TRBJ1-2; possible D gene TRBD1, 5 bases. Trimming stripped 1 base from V and 3 bases from J, with 21 bases between. The CDR3 spans 18 residues. Germline CDR1 and CDR2: LGHNA and YNFKEQ. DNA of the CDR3: TGTGCCAGCAGCCAAGTATCAGAGGGCCGGGACCGCTACTATGGCTACACCTTC. It is translated as CASSQVSEGRDRYYGYTF.

CDR3 residues: CASSLSGPTFNYGYTF. Here the CDR3 DNA reads TGTGCCAGCAGTTTATCGGGACCAACTTTTAACTATGGCTACACCTTC. The V call is TRBV27, the J call TRBJ1-2, with a weak D call TRBD1 (5 bases). CDR3 length: 16 residues. The germline gives CDR1 MNHEY, CDR2 SMNVEV (reference sequence). V dropped 0 bases and J dropped 1 base, with 12 bases sitting between them.

The sample holds many counts of this clonotype. The chain carries TRBV6-1 and TRBJ1-2, with 8 bases matching TRBD1. V shed 6 bases and J 3 bases; nucleotides not matched to a gene: 0. CDR3 size: 12 residues. Germline V lookup: CDR1 MNHNS, CDR2 SASEGT. Here the CDR3 reads CASRDRDYGYTF. CDR3 nucleotide sequence: TGTGCCAGCAGGGACAGGGACTATGGCTACACCTTC.

The rearrangement joins TRBV3-1 to TRBJ2-2; D not certain. V lost 4 bases to trimming and J lost 5 bases, with 8 bases between them. Germline loops: CDR1 LGHDT, CDR2 YNNKEL (reference sequence). This CDR3 region has 13 residues. As DNA, the CDR3 is TGTGCCAGCAGCCCCGCTAAGACCGGGGAGCTGTTTTTT. It is translated as CASSPAKTGELFF. Full variable domain (remainder filled in from reference TRBV3-1 and TRBJ2-2): DTAVSQTPKYLVTQMGNDKSIKCEQNLGHDTMYWYKQDSKKFLKIMFSYNNKELIINETVPNRFSPKSPDKAHLNLHINSLELGDSAVYFCASSPAKTGELFFGEGSRLTVL.

This clonotype was seen more than once but under ten times. The V call is TRBV6-5, the J call TRBJ2-1, with a tentative D call TRBD1 (5 bases). This CDR3 is 14 amino acids long. Germline-derived CDR1 and CDR2 are MNHEY and SVGAGI. Trimming left V 0 bases short and J 10 bases short, with 13 bases between. This chain's CDR3 is CASSYSLGALEQFF. In DNA, the CDR3 is TGTGCCAGCAGTTACTCTTTAGGGGCCCTAGAGCAGTTCTTC.

The J gene is TRBJ2-1, the V gene TRBV7-2; 11 bases are shared with TRBD2. V lost 6 bases and J lost 8; bases outside the gene matches: 6. The CDR3 extends over 14 amino acids. Germline V gene data show CDR1 as SGHTA and CDR2 as FQGNSA. CDR3 nucleotide sequence: TGTGCCAGCAGGTATAGCGGGAGGGGAGATGAGCAGTTCTTC. Protein: CASRYSGRGDEQFF.

The rearrangement links TRBV2 to TRBJ1-6; unclear D gene. The V and J ends lost 7 bases and 8 bases respectively, with 15 bases between them. Germline CDR1 reads SNHLY; CDR2 reads FYNNEI. The CDR3 sequence is 14 residues long. The CDR3 DNA reads as TGTGCCAGCACTTTCTTGAGGCCGGATTCACCCCTCCACTTT. It encodes CASTFLRPDSPLHF.

The chain couples TRBV27 to TRBJ2-7; 7 bases line up with TRBD1. CDR1 MNHEY and CDR2 SMNVEV come from the germline V gene (reference sequence). CDR3 size: 16 residues. Trimming at V came to 5 bases and at J to 0 bases, leaving 10 bases not matched to a gene. The CDR3 DNA reads TGTGCCAGCAGTCTCCCGACAGGGCCGAGCTCCTACGAGCAGTACTTC. It codes for CASSLPTGPSSYEQYF.